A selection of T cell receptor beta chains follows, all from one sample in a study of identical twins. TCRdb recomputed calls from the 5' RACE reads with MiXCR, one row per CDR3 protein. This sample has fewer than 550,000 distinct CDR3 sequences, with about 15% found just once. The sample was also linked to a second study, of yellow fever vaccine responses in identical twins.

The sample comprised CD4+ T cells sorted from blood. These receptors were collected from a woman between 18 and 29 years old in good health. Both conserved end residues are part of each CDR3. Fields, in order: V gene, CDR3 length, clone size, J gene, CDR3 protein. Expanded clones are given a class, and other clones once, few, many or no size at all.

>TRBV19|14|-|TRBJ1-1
CASSKGQGRTEAFF
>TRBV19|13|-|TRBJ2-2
CASTSAGGGELFF
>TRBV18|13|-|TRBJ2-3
CASSPPLTDTQYF
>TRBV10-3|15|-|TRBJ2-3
CAISELKLATDTQYF
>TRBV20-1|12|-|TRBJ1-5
CSAGTGHQPQHF
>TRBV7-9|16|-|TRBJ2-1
CASSFPATGGYNEQFF
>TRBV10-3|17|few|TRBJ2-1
CAISEQTSGRVYNEQFF
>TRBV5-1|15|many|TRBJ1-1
CASSHRDGGNTEAFF
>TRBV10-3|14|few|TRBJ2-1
CAIKYGEARNEQFF
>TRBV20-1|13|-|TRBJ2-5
CSANSQGRETQYF
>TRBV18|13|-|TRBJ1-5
CASSPGERQPQHF
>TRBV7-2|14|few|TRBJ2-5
CASSLATGVETQYF
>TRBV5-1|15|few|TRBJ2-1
CASSFEVTVYNEQFF
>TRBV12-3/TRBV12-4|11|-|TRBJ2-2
CASGDSGELFF
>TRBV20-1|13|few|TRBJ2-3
CSAVRLASDTQYF
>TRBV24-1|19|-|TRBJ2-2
CATSDPSGRARQSFGELFF
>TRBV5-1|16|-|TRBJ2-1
CASSLARTSGSYEQFF
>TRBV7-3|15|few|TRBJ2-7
CASSLNPGTKYEQYF
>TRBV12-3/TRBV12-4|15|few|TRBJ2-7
CASRLGGTPRGEQYF
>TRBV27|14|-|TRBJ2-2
CASKTSGSTGELFF
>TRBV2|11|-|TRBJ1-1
CARQGAAEAFF
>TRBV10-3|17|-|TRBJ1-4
CAISESRQGAIHEKLFF